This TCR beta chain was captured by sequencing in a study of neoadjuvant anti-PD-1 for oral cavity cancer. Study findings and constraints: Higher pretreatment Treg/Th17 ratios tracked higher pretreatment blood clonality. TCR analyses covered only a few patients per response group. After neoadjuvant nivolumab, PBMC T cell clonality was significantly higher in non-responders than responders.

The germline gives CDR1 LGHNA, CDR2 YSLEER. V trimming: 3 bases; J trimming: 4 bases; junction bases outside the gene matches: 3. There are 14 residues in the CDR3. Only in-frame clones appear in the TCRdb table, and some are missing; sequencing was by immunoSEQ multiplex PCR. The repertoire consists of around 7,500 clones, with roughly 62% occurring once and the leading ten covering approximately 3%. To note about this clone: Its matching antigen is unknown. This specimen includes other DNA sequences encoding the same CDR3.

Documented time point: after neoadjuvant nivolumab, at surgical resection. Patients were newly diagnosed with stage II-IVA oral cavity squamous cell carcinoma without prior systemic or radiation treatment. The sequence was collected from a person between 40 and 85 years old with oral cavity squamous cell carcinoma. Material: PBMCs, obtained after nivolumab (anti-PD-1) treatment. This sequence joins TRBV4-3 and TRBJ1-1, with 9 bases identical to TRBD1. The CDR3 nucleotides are TGCGCCAGCAGCCAGGACAGGGGTGGCACTGAAGCTTTCTTT. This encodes CASSQDRGGTEAFF.